These 22 T cell receptor beta chains came from one sample sequenced in a study of OX40 agonist ivuxolimab in advanced cancers. Profiling relied on immunoSEQ multiplex PCR, and the TCRdb table lists in-frame clones only, not all of them. The sample has tens of thousands of clones; about 76% are singletons. Sample: CD4+ or CD8+ T cells sorted from blood, taken in a trial of the OX40 agonist ivuxolimab. These receptors all come from an adult with an advanced solid tumor such as melanoma, head and neck, liver or kidney cancer.

The rearrangement joins TRBV13 to TRBJ2-2; TRBD2 is a possible D gene (6 bases). The CDR3 sequence is 14 residues long. The V gene's germline CDR1 is PRHDT and CDR2 FYEKMQ (reference sequence). V lost 3 bases and J lost 5, with 10 bases in between. The CDR3 nucleotides read TGTGCCAGCAGCTTGCCGGGGGAGACCGGGGAGCTGTTTTTT. Protein product: CASSLPGETGELFF.

The chain is built from TRBV6-5 and TRBJ2-7, with D tentatively TRBD1 (5 bases). There are 12 residues in the CDR3. CDR1 is MNHEY, CDR2 SVGAGI, per germline. Between the trimmed V and J ends, which lost 6 bases and 3 bases, there was a span of 9 bases. This CDR3 is CASSRADYEQYF. DNA of the CDR3: TGTGCCAGCAGCAGGGCCGACTACGAGCAGTACTTC.

On this clone itself: One end of the junction varies from germline; a read error may be responsible. CDR3 nucleotides: TGCGCCAGCAACTTGGACCGGACAGGGACCACCGGGGAGCTGTTTTTT. This encodes CASNLDRTGTTGELFF. The chain couples TRBV5-1 to TRBJ2-2; 8 positions match TRBD1. This CDR3 comprises 16 residues. CDR1 SGHRS and CDR2 YFSETQ come from the germline V gene.

This clone was found once. This chain joins TRBV6-6 and TRBJ1-2, with D possibly matching TRBD1 (6 bases). V was clipped by 2 bases and J by 3 bases, with 10 bases between them. This CDR3 has 14 residues. CDR1 is MNHNY, CDR2 SVGAGI, per germline (reference sequence). CDR3 sequence: CASSYREGDYGYTF. The DNA of the CDR3 is TGTGCCAGCAGTTACCGGGAGGGGGACTATGGCTACACCTTC.

V is TRBV28 and J is TRBJ1-2; D is possibly TRBD1 (6 bases). The germline V gene has CDR1 MDHEN and CDR2 SYDVKM. Trimming cost V 3 bases and J 8 bases, with 7 bases left between them. The CDR3 is 11 amino acids. CDR3: CASSFGGGYTF. The CDR3 bases are TGTGCCAGCAGTTTCGGGGGCGGCTACACCTTC.

The rearrangement uses TRBV27 and TRBJ2-1, with 7 bases aligning to TRBD1. The CDR3 loop spans 20 amino acids. CDR1 is MNHEY and CDR2 is SMNVEV in the germline V gene (reference sequence). Losses at the gene ends were 1 base for V and 6 bases for J; bases not matched to a gene: 21. For the CDR3, the DNA is TGTGCCAGCAGTTTATATACGGTGGGGTGGACAGGCGAATTTAGCAATGAGCAGTTCTTC. This encodes CASSLYTVGWTGEFSNEQFF.

V usage is TRBV28 and J usage is TRBJ2-3; TRBD1 or TRBD2 may be the D gene (5 bases each). This CDR3 comprises 15 residues. CDR1 is MDHEN and CDR2 is SYDVKM in the germline V gene. V gave up 8 bases and J gave up 4 bases, with 19 bases separating them. The CDR3 nucleotides read TGTGCCAGCGGTGGGGGAGACGGCTTGGCAGATACGCAGTATTTT. This codes for CASGGGDGLADTQYF.

The chain carries TRBV29-1 and TRBJ2-1; TRBD2 aligns across 14 bases. The V gene's germline CDR1 is SQVTM and CDR2 ANQGSEA. The CDR3 is made up of 19 amino acids. V was clipped by 0 bases and J by 6 bases; unmatched bases: 13. This CDR3 is CSVEEPGLAGGGRSNEQFF. CDR3 nucleotides: TGCAGCGTTGAAGAGCCTGGACTAGCGGGAGGAGGACGGTCCAATGAGCAGTTCTTC.

The rearrangement uses TRBV5-4 and TRBJ1-2, with D unresolved. V was cut by 4 bases and J by 0 bases, with 10 bases left in between. The CDR3 spans 14 residues. Germline values: CDR1 SGHNT, CDR2 YYREEE (reference sequence). CDR3 in amino acids: CASSPDRSNYGYTF. The DNA of the CDR3 is TGTGCCAGCAGCCCCGACCGGTCTAACTATGGCTACACCTTC.

V is TRBV27 and J is TRBJ1-5; possibly TRBD1 for D (5 bases). The CDR3 has 13 residues. From germline, CDR1 is MNHEY and CDR2 SMNVEV (reference sequence). With 5 bases removed from V and 7 bases from J, the gap between germline ends came to 12 bases. Here the CDR3 DNA reads TGTGCCAGCAGTCCGGGGGGGTGGCAGCCCCAGCATTTT. Protein product: CASSPGGWQPQHF.

This chain joins TRBV9 and TRBJ2-1, with TRBD2 identical over 11 bases. Germline-derived CDR1 and CDR2 are SGDLS and YYNGEE. This CDR3 contains 15 residues. Trimming at V came to 5 bases and at J to 4 bases, leaving 5 bases not matched to a gene. The CDR3 DNA is TGTGCCAGCAGTACTAGCGGGAGAGCGTACAATGAGCAGTTCTTC. Translating it yields CASSTSGRAYNEQFF.

Concerning this clone itself: One end of the junction is discordant with germline, which a read error may explain. J is TRBJ2-3 and V is TRBV4-1; D perhaps matches TRBD2 (5 bases). The germline CDR1 and CDR2 sequences are MGHRA and YSYEKL. This CDR3 comprises 15 residues. CDR3 amino acids: CASSQDYLSADTQYF. In nucleotides, the CDR3 is TGCGCCAGCAGTCAAGACTATCTTTCCGCAGATACGCAGTATTTT.

The J gene is TRBJ1-6, the V gene TRBV23-1; D not certain. TRBV23-1 is placed among ORFs of uncertain function. The CDR3 extends over 16 amino acids. V lost 0 bases, J lost 3 bases, and 9 bases lay in between. The CDR3 coding sequence is TGCGCCAGCAGTCAATCGATGTGGTGCTATAATTCACCCCTCCACTTT. This codes for CASSQSMWCYNSPLHF.

Only one count was recorded for this clone. As DNA, the CDR3 is TGCAGCGTTGAACCTCCGGGACAGGCTTATGGCTACACCTTC. The encoded protein is CSVEPPGQAYGYTF. The V gene is TRBV29-1, the J gene TRBJ1-2, with TRBD1 identical over 8 bases. The length of the CDR3 is 14 residues. CDR1 is SQVTM and CDR2 is ANQGSEA in the germline V gene. V lost 2 bases, J lost 5 bases, and 7 bases stayed unmatched.

The gene calls are TRBV5-6 and TRBJ2-7; the D gene is possibly TRBD2 (6 bases). The CDR3 sequence is 14 residues long. Trimming took off 2 bases at V and 4 bases at J, with 13 bases between the two ends. Germline loops: CDR1 SGHDT, CDR2 YYEEEE. The CDR3 sequence is CASSLDAGWYEQYV. The CDR3 DNA is TGTGCCAGCAGCTTAGATGCGGGGTGGTACGAGCAGTACGTC.

J is TRBJ1-2 and V is TRBV15; maybe TRBD1 (5 bases). Germline V gene sequence: CDR1 LNHNV, CDR2 YYDKDF (reference sequence). Between the trimmed V and J ends, which lost 4 bases and 4 bases, there was a span of 19 bases. There are 16 residues in the CDR3. CDR3 DNA: TGTGCCACCAGCACCTCCTTGACCGGGGCCCCCTATGGCTACACCTTC. This encodes CATSTSLTGAPYGYTF. Supplemented by reference TRBV15 and TRBJ1-2, the full variable domain reads DAMVIQNPRYQVTQFGKPVTLSCSQTLNHNVMYWYQQKSSQAPKLLFHYYDKDFNNEADTPDNFQSRRPNTSFCFLDIRSPGLGDTAMYLCATSTSLTGAPYGYTFGSGTRLTVV.

This clone was counted between two and nine times. V and J are TRBV30 and TRBJ2-3; no definite D call. The CDR3 has 14 residues. The germline V gene encodes CDR1 GTSNPN and CDR2 SVGIG (reference sequence). V gave up 0 bases and J gave up 3 bases, with 10 bases separating them. The CDR3 here is CAWSVGVWTDTQYF. The DNA for the CDR3 is TGTGCCTGGAGTGTTGGGGTTTGGACAGATACGCAGTATTTT.

The table lists this clone with a count of one. The chain links TRBV19 to TRBJ2-6; possible D gene TRBD1, 6 bases. The CDR3 has 14 amino acids. Deletions cut 7 bases from V and 9 bases from J, with 16 bases between. Germline lookup yields CDR1 LNHDA and CDR2 SQIVND (reference sequence). The CDR3 reads CASISRDNNNVLTF. CDR3 DNA: TGTGCCAGTATCTCCCGGGACAACAACAACGTCCTGACTTTC.

The rearrangement uses TRBV6-5 and TRBJ1-1; D might be TRBD1 (6 bases). V lost 4 bases and J 4 bases, leaving 13 bases between the germline ends. Germline CDR1 reads MNHEY; CDR2 reads SVGAGI. The CDR3 is made up of 14 amino acids. CDR3 DNA sequence: TGTGCCAGCAGTTTCACCGTCAGGGGCACTGAAGCTTTCTTT. It codes for CASSFTVRGTEAFF.

This clone is medium-sized (0.01 to 0.1%) by share. V gene TRBV28 combines with J gene TRBJ2-6; D unclear. The CDR3 consists of 16 residues. Trimming stripped 3 bases from V and 2 bases from J, with 11 bases between. Germline V gene sequence: CDR1 MDHEN, CDR2 SYDVKM. The CDR3 protein is CASSLALATGANVLTF. In DNA form, the CDR3 reads TGTGCCAGCAGTTTGGCACTCGCGACTGGGGCCAACGTCCTGACTTTC.

V is TRBV9 and J is TRBJ2-7; TRBD1 matches 8 bases. CDR1 is SGDLS, CDR2 YYNGEE, per germline. V dropped 3 bases and J dropped 4; count of bases not matched to a gene: 9. The CDR3 spans 15 residues. For the CDR3, the DNA is TGTGCCAGCAGCGACGGACAGGGATCTTTATACGAGCAGTACTTC. Translating gives CASSDGQGSLYEQYF.

This chain links TRBV27 with TRBJ2-5; D is uncertain. CDR3 length: 11 amino acids. The germline gives CDR1 MNHEY, CDR2 SMNVEV (reference sequence). Trimming removed 6 bases at V and 0 bases at J, with 2 bases between. CDR3 sequence: CASSHQETQYF. CDR3 DNA sequence: TGTGCCAGCAGCCACCAAGAGACCCAGTACTTC.